This T cell receptor (beta chain) is from a study of OX40 agonist ivuxolimab in advanced cancers. Germline lookup yields CDR1 SGHAT and CDR2 FQDESV (reference sequence). The CDR3 runs to 13 residues. Trimming cost V 4 bases and J 7 bases, with 13 bases left between them. Blood samples were obtained at baseline, cycle 4 day 1, and cycle 7 day 1. Sequenced by immunoSEQ multiplex PCR; TCRdb stores in-frame clones only, minus some. This table has tens of thousands of clones, roughly 86% appearing once. To note about this clone: Its antigen is unknown.

Study-wide findings and caveats: Averaging showed that CD8+ T cells had more expanded clones than CD4+ did. Partial responders treated at 0.1-3.0 mg/kg exhibited clonal expansion among the lowest measured.

The sample consisted of CD4+ or CD8+ T cells sorted from blood, taken in a trial of the OX40 agonist ivuxolimab. The V call is TRBV11-1, the J call TRBJ1-2; D uncertain. This clonotype was obtained from an adult with an advanced solid tumor such as melanoma, head and neck, liver or kidney cancer. DNA of the CDR3: TGTGCCAGCAGCTCTTCCGGTGGTCGTGGCTACACCTTC. It encodes CASSSSGGRGYTF.